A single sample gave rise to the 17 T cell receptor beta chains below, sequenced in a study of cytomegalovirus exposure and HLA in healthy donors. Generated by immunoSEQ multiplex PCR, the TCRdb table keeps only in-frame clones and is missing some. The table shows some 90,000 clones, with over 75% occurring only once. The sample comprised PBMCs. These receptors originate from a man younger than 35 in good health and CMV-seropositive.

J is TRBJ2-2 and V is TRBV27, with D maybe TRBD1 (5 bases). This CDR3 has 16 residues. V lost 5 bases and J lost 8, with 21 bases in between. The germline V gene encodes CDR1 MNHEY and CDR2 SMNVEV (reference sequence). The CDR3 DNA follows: TGTGCCAGCAGTACCTGGCTCAGGGCCAAGGGAGGGGAGCTGTTTTTT. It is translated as CASSTWLRAKGGELFF.

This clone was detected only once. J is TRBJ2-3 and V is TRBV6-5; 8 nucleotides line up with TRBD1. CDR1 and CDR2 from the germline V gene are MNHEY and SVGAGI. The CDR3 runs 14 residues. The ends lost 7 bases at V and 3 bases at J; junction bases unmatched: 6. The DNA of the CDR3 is TGTGCCAGCAAAAGGACAGGGTTTACAGATACGCAGTATTTT. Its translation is CASKRTGFTDTQYF.

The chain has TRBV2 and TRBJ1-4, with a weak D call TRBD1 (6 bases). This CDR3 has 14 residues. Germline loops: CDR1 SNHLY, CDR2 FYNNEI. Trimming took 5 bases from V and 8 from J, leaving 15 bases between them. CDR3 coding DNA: TGTGCCAGCAGTTTACAGGGAGTTCGCGAAAAACTGTTTTTT. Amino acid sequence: CASSLQGVREKLFF.

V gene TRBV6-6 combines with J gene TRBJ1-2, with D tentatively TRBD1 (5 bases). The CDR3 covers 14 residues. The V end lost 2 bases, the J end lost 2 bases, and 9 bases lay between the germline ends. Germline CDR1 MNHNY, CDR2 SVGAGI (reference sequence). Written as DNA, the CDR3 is TGTGCCAGCAGTTACGGTCGACAGAACTATGGCTACACCTTC. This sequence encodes CASSYGRQNYGYTF.

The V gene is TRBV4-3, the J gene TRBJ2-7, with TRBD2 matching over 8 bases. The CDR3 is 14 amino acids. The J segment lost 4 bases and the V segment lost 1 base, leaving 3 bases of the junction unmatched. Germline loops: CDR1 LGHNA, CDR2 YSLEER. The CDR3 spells CASSQVLAAYEQYF. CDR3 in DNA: TGCGCCAGCAGCCAAGTACTAGCGGCATACGAGCAGTACTTC.

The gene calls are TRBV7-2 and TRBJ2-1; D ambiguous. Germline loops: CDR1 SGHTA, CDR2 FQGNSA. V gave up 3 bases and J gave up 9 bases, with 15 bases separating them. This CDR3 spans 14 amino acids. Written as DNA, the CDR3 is TGTGCCAGCAGCTTGGGTTTTCGCGGAGTTGAGCAGTTCTTC. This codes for CASSLGFRGVEQFF. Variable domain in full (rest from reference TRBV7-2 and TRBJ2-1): GAGVSQSPSNKVTEKGKDVELRCDPISGHTALYWYRQSLGQGLEFLIYFQGNSAPDKSGLPSDRFSAERTGGSVSTLTIQRTQQEDSAVYLCASSLGFRGVEQFFGPGTRLTVL.

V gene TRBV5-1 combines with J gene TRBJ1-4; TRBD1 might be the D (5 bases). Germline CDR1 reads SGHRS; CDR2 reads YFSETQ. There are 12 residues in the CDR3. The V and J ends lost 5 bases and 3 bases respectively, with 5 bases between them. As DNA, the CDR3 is TGCGCCAGCAGGGGGCCTAATGAAAAACTGTTTTTT. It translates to CASRGPNEKLFF.

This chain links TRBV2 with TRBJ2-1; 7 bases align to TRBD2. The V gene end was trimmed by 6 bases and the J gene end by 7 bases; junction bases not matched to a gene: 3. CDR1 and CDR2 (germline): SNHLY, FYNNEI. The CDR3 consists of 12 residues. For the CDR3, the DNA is TGTGCCAGCAGCGGACTAGAAAATGAGCAGTTCTTC. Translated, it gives CASSGLENEQFF. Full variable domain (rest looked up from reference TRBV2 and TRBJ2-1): EPEVTQTPSHQVTQMGQEVILRCVPISNHLYFYWYRQILGQKVEFLVSFYNNEISEKSEIFDDQFSVERPDGSNFTLKIRSTKLEDSAMYFCASSGLENEQFFGPGTRLTVL.

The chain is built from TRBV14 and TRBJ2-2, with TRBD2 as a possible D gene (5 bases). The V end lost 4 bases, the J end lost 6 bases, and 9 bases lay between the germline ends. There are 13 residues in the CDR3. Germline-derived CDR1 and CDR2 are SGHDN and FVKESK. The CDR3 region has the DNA TGTGCCAGCAGCCCCGCGGGCTCCGGGGAGCTGTTTTTT. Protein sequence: CASSPAGSGELFF.

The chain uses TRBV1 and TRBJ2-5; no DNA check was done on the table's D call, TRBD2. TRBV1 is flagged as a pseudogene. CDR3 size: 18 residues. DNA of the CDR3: TGCACCAGCAGCCGCGAATCAGGACTAGCGGGAGTAAAAGAGACCCAGTACTTC. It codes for CTSSRESGLAGVKETQYF.

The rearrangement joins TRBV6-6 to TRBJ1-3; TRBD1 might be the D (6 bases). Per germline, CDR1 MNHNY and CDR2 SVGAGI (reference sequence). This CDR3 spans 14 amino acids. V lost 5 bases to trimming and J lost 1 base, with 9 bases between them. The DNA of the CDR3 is TGTGCCAGCAGTACAACAGGGTCTGGAAACACCATATATTTT. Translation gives CASSTTGSGNTIYF.

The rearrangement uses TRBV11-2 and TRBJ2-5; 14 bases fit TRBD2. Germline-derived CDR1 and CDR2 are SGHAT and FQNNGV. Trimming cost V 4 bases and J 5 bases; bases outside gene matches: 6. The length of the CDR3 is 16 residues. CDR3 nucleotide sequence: TGTGCCAGCAGCTCTAGGACTAGCGGGGGGAGGGAGACCCAGTACTTC. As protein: CASSSRTSGGRETQYF.

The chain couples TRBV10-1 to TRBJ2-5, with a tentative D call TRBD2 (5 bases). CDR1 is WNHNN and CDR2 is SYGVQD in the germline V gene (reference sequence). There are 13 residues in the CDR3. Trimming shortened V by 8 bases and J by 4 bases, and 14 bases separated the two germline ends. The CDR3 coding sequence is TGCGCCAGCTCCCGGGGAGCAGGAGAGACCCAGTACTTC. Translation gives CASSRGAGETQYF.

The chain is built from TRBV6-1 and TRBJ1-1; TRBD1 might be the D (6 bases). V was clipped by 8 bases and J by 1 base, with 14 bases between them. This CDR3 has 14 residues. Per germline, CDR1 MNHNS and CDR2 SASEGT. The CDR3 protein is CASGGTGWNTEAFF. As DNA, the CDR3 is TGTGCCAGCGGCGGAACAGGGTGGAACACTGAAGCTTTCTTT.

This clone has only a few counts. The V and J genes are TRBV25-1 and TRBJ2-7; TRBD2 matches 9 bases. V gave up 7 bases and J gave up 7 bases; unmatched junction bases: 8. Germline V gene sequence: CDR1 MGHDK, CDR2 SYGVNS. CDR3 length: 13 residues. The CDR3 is CASMLAGGGEQYF. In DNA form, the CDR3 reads TGTGCCAGCATGCTTGCGGGAGGGGGTGAGCAGTACTTC.

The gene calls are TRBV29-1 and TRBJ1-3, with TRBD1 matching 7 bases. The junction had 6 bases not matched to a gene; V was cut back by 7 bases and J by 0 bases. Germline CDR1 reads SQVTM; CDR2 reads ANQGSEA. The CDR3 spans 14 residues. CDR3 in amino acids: CSATGQISGNTIYF. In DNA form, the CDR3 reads TGCAGCGCCACGGGACAGATCTCTGGAAACACCATATATTTT. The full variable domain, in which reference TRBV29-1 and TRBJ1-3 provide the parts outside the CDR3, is SAVISQKPSRDICQRGTSLTIQCQVDSQVTMMFWYRQQPGQSLTLIATANQGSEATYESGFVIDKFPISRPNLTFSTLTVSNMSPEDSSIYLCSATGQISGNTIYFGEGSWLTVV.

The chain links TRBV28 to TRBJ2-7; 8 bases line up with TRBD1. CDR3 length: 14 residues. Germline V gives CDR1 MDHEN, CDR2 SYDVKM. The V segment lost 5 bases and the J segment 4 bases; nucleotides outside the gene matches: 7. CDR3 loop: CASSPPRTGYEQYF. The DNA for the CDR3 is TGTGCCAGCAGTCCGCCAAGGACAGGGTACGAGCAGTACTTC. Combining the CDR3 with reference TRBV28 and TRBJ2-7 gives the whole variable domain DVKVTQSSRYLVKRTGEKVFLECVQDMDHENMFWYRQDPGLGLRLIYFSYDVKMKEKGDIPEGYSVSREKKERFSLILESASTNQTSMYLCASSPPRTGYEQYFGPGTRLTVT.